A selection of T cell receptor beta chains follows, all from one sample in a study of CD8+CD57+ T cells in acquired aplastic anemia. TCRdb independently ran MiXCR on the reads; one entry per CDR3 protein. The table records over 150,000 distinct CDR3 sequences, about 64% of them present only once. The sequencing input was sorted CD4+, CD8+, or CD8+CD57+ T cells (not recorded which) from PBMCs. Source of these receptors: a human donor with aplastic anemia. The CDR3 runs from the conserved cysteine through the conserved F or W. D genes are given only for firm matches. The size field is filled for only some rows; it gives once, few, many or a size class.

J	size	D	V	CDR3	DNA
TRBJ2-7	NA	TRBD1	TRBV7-2	CASSYGQGARQYF	TGTGCCAGCAGCTATGGACAGGGGGCGAGGCAGTACTTC
TRBJ1-1	NA	NA	TRBV2	CASSERLVNTEAFF	TGTGCCAGCAGTGAACGGTTGGTGAACACTGAAGCTTTCTTT
TRBJ1-1	NA	NA	TRBV7-9	CASRLTENTEAFF	TGTGCCAGCAGGCTAACAGAGAACACTGAAGCTTTCTTT
TRBJ1-1	NA	NA	TRBV6-5	CASSYSEGTEAFF	TGTGCCAGCAGTTACTCCGAGGGTACTGAAGCTTTCTTT
TRBJ1-1	NA	NA	TRBV7-9	CASSLDLGEAFF	TGTGCCAGCAGCTTAGACTTGGGGGAAGCTTTCTTT
TRBJ2-3	NA	TRBD1	TRBV15	CATSRRTTGATDTQYF	TGTGCCACCAGCAGACGTACGACAGGGGCCACAGATACGCAGTATTTT
TRBJ1-2	NA	TRBD1	TRBV12-5	CASGPQGAGGGYTF	TGTGCTAGTGGTCCACAGGGGGCAGGGGGTGGCTACACCTTC
TRBJ2-2	NA	NA	TRBV7-3	CASSFTNTGELFF	TGTGCCAGCAGCTTCACGAACACCGGGGAGCTGTTTTTT
TRBJ2-1	NA	NA	TRBV10-3	CAIRDDRWVDNEQFF	TGTGCCATCAGGGATGACAGGTGGGTTGACAATGAGCAGTTCTTC
TRBJ2-7	NA	TRBD2	TRBV7-3	CAWSVGTKEQYF	TGTGCCTGGAGTGTAGGGACTAAAGAGCAGTACTTC
TRBJ2-5	NA	NA	TRBV12-3/TRBV12-4	CASSAVGGVKKTQYF	TGTGCCAGCAGTGCAGTTGGGGGAGTGAAGAAGACCCAGTACTTC
TRBJ2-7	NA	TRBD1	TRBV13	CASSRDRAHEQYF	TGTGCCAGCAGCAGGGACAGGGCCCACGAGCAGTACTTC
TRBJ2-7	few	TRBD2	TRBV7-8	CASSLVAGGRYEQYF	TGTGCCAGCAGCTTAGTGGCGGGAGGCCGCTACGAGCAGTACTTC
TRBJ2-1	NA	TRBD2	TRBV6-4	CASSDSSGSNEQFF	TGTGCCAGCAGTGACTCGAGCGGGAGCAATGAGCAGTTCTTC
TRBJ1-1	few	NA	TRBV9	CASSVGTGPTEAFF	TGTGCCAGCAGCGTAGGTACAGGTCCCACTGAAGCTTTCTTT
TRBJ2-1	NA	NA	TRBV28	CASRHEGTNEQFF	TGTGCCAGCAGACACGAGGGGACCAATGAGCAGTTCTTC
TRBJ2-1	NA	NA	TRBV7-9	CASSQEPLGGNNEQFF	TGCGCCAGCAGCCAAGAACCCCTAGGTGGTAACAATGAGCAGTTCTTC
TRBJ1-6	NA	TRBD1	TRBV6-1	CASSYRGEDSPLHF	TGCGCCAGCAGTTACAGGGGAGAAGATTCACCCCTCCACTTT
TRBJ1-1	NA	NA	TRBV10-2	CASRTRNTEAFF	TGCGCCAGCAGGACACGGAACACTGAAGCTTTCTTT
TRBJ1-1	NA	NA	TRBV19	CASSTRQLNTEAFF	TGTGCCAGTAGTACTCGACAGTTGAACACTGAAGCTTTCTTT
TRBJ2-6	NA	NA	TRBV10-3	CAISESTAGANVLTF	TGTGCCATCAGTGAGTCGACAGCTGGGGCCAACGTCCTGACTTTC
TRBJ1-3	NA	NA	TRBV7-2	CASSSSPNTIYF	TGTGCCAGCAGCTCCTCCCCCAACACCATATATTTT
TRBJ2-3	NA	TRBD2	TRBV6-4	CASSQLAGRTDTQYF	TGTGCCAGCAGCCAACTAGCGGGAAGGACAGATACGCAGTATTTT
TRBJ1-2	NA	TRBD1	TRBV20-1	CSARPQGAGCGYTF	TGCAGTGCTAGACCGCAGGGGGCAGGCTGTGGCTACACCTTC
TRBJ2-5	NA	NA	TRBV24-1	CATSDSATASETQYF	TGTGCCACCAGTGATTCAGCAACTGCTTCGGAGACCCAGTACTTC
TRBJ2-1	NA	TRBD1	TRBV25-1	CASSFGQASSYNEQFF	TGTGCCAGCAGTTTTGGACAGGCGAGCTCCTACAATGAGCAGTTCTTC
TRBJ2-5	NA	NA	TRBV28	CASKPLGKEEAQYF	TGTGCCAGTAAACCCCTGGGGAAGGAGGAGGCCCAGTACTTC
TRBJ2-1	NA	NA	TRBV29-1	CSAEEHNYNEQFF	TGCAGCGCTGAAGAGCATAACTACAATGAGCAGTTCTTC
TRBJ2-2	NA	NA	TRBV7-6	CASSLGAGEGGELFF	TGTGCCAGCAGCTTAGGAGCAGGGGAAGGCGGGGAGCTGTTTTTT
TRBJ1-6	NA	NA	TRBV7-9	CASSAQGSPLHF	TGTGCCAGCAGCGCCCAAGGATCACCCCTCCACTTT
TRBJ2-7	NA	NA	TRBV7-2	CASILGGGRQEQYF	TGTGCCAGCATCCTGGGGGGGGGGCGCCAAGAGCAGTACTTC
TRBJ2-5	NA	TRBD2	TRBV20-1	CSPGGVETQYF	TGCAGCCCGGGGGGAGTAGAGACCCAGTACTTC
TRBJ1-6	few	NA	TRBV6-5	CASSYSAGNSPLHF	TGTGCCAGCAGTTACTCGGCGGGGAATTCACCCCTCCACTTT
TRBJ1-1	NA	NA	TRBV7-2	CASSLVVLTTNTEAFF	TGTGCCAGCAGCTTGGTCGTACTGACAACGAACACTGAAGCTTTCTTT
TRBJ2-1	NA	NA	TRBV2	CASTKVGTSSYNEQFF	TGTGCCAGCACGAAGGTAGGAACTAGCTCCTACAATGAGCAGTTCTTC
TRBJ1-1	NA	TRBD1	TRBV7-2	CASSLARQGMNTEAFF	TGTGCCAGCAGCTTAGCCCGACAGGGAATGAACACTGAAGCTTTCTTT
TRBJ2-7	NA	NA	TRBV7-2	CASSPRPPYEQYF	TGTGCCAGCAGCCCACGACCCCCCTACGAGCAGTACTTC
TRBJ2-1	few	TRBD2	TRBV10-3	CAISYLIAGGVNEQFF	TGTGCCATCAGTTACCTTATAGCGGGAGGCGTGAATGAGCAGTTCTTC
TRBJ1-5	once	TRBD1	TRBV19	CASTPGPLDRVRNQPQHF	TGTGCCAGTACCCCCGGGCCCCTAGACAGGGTCAGGAATCAGCCCCAGCATTTT
TRBJ1-1	NA	NA	TRBV29-1	CSGGAGGGEAFF	TGCAGCGGGGGCGCGGGAGGGGGTGAAGCTTTCTTT
TRBJ2-3	once	NA	TRBV5-1	CASAVRGMKTDTQYF	TGCGCCAGCGCTGTCCGCGGGATGAAAACAGATACGCAGTATTTT
TRBJ2-1	few	NA	TRBV24-1	CATSETPSGFRHNEQFF	TGTGCCACCAGTGAAACCCCGAGCGGGTTTCGCCACAATGAGCAGTTCTTC
TRBJ1-3	NA	NA	TRBV9	CASSGEWQGNTIYF	TGTGCCAGCAGTGGAGAGTGGCAAGGAAACACCATATATTTT
TRBJ2-1	NA	NA	TRBV24-1	CATSDPGDFNNEQFF	TGTGCCACCAGTGATCCCGGGGACTTCAACAATGAGCAGTTCTTC
TRBJ1-3	NA	NA	TRBV7-9	CASSFDPSRNTIYF	TGTGCCAGCAGCTTTGATCCGTCTAGAAACACCATATATTTT
TRBJ2-7	NA	NA	TRBV2	CASSAWPSSYEQYF	TGTGCCAGCAGTGCTTGGCCAAGCTCCTACGAGCAGTACTTC
TRBJ1-1	few	NA	TRBV20-1	CSARVGGQRNTEAFF	TGCAGTGCTAGAGTGGGAGGACAGAGGAACACTGAAGCTTTCTTT
TRBJ2-3	NA	TRBD1	TRBV15	CATSSGTGGWDTQYF	TGTGCCACCAGCAGTGGGACAGGGGGCTGGGATACGCAGTATTTT
TRBJ1-1	NA	NA	TRBV7-8	CASSSRDVETIEAFF	TGTGCCAGCAGCTCGAGGGATGTGGAAACTATTGAAGCTTTCTTT
TRBJ2-1	NA	TRBD2	TRBV20-1	CSARGLAGVNEQFF	TGCAGTGCTAGGGGACTAGCGGGAGTTAATGAGCAGTTCTTC
TRBJ2-1	few	NA	TRBV7-9	CASSLLGGATQFF	TGTGCCAGCAGCTTACTCGGGGGCGCGACGCAGTTCTTC
TRBJ2-1	NA	NA	TRBV7-8	CASSLGRRNEQFF	TGTGCCAGCAGCTTAGGACGCCGAAATGAGCAGTTCTTC
TRBJ2-3	few	TRBD2	TRBV2	CASSVLAGTDTQYF	TGTGCCAGCAGTGTTCTAGCGGGAACAGATACGCAGTATTTT
TRBJ2-7	NA	TRBD2	TRBV5-1	CASSVLSGTYYEQYF	TGTGCCAGCAGCGTCCTTAGCGGGACGTACTACGAGCAGTACTTC
TRBJ2-2	NA	NA	TRBV7-7	CASSFQALTGELFF	TGTGCTAGCAGCTTCCAAGCCCTCACCGGGGAGCTGTTTTTT
TRBJ1-1	NA	TRBD1	TRBV19	CASGRQGMNTEAFF	TGTGCCAGCGGGAGACAGGGAATGAACACTGAAGCTTTCTTT
TRBJ2-1	NA	NA	TRBV19	CASRSRPGHNEQFF	TGTGCCAGTAGAAGTAGGCCGGGGCACAATGAGCAGTTCTTC
TRBJ1-2	NA	NA	TRBV5-1	CASSLASWGANYGYTF	TGCGCCAGCAGCTTGGCCTCATGGGGAGCTAACTATGGCTACACCTTC